These 18 T cell receptor beta chains originate from one sample sequenced in a study of OX40 agonist ivuxolimab in advanced cancers. Assay: immunoSEQ multiplex PCR; the TCRdb copy retains only in-frame clones and omits some. The sample records about 79,000 clones, more than 90% being singletons. Material: CD4+ or CD8+ T cells sorted from blood, obtained in a trial of the OX40 agonist ivuxolimab. Receptor source: an adult with an advanced solid tumor such as melanoma, head and neck, liver or kidney cancer.

V and J are TRBV5-4 and TRBJ2-2; 8 bases align to TRBD1. The CDR3 extends over 16 amino acids. Germline V gives CDR1 SGHNT, CDR2 YYREEE (reference sequence). V gave up 0 bases and J gave up 4 bases; unmatched junction bases: 5. The CDR3 DNA is TGTGCCAGCAGCTTGGCCGGACAGGGTCGCACCGGGGAGCTGTTTTTT. It codes for CASSLAGQGRTGELFF.

The chain uses TRBV6-6 and TRBJ1-1, with TRBD1 matching 7 bases. This CDR3 is 13 amino acids long. Germline loops: CDR1 MNHNY, CDR2 SVGAGI (reference sequence). Trimming at V came to 11 bases and at J to 1 base, leaving 7 bases not matched to a gene. The CDR3 DNA reads as TGTGCCGCCACCCGGGACAGGAACACTGAAGCTTTCTTT. Protein sequence: CAATRDRNTEAFF.

CDR3 nucleotide sequence: TGTGCCAGCAGCATCGGACAGGGGGCCACAGATACGCAGTATTTT. Residues: CASSIGQGATDTQYF. The V and J genes are TRBV7-3 and TRBJ2-3, with 11 bases identical to TRBD1. Trimming cost V 5 bases and J 2 bases; bases outside gene matches: 3. Germline CDR1 reads SGHTA; CDR2 reads FQGTGA. CDR3 length: 15 residues.

This clone was counted only a few times. The CDR3 loop reads CASTGTGIREQYF. The CDR3 DNA is TGTGCCAGTACCGGGACAGGGATTCGCGAGCAGTACTTC. The chain has TRBV19 and TRBJ2-7; 9 bases are shared with TRBD1. Looked up from germline, CDR1 is LNHDA and CDR2 is SQIVND (reference sequence). The CDR3 length is 13 residues. The trim removed 7 bases at V and 6 bases at J, leaving 7 bases unmatched.

The chain is built from TRBV7-2 and TRBJ1-5; no reliable D call. Trimming took 3 bases from V and 1 from J, leaving 10 bases between them. The CDR3 sequence is 15 residues long. From germline, CDR1 is SGHTA and CDR2 FQGNSA. CDR3 in amino acids: CASSLQIWSNQPQHF. In nucleotides, the CDR3 is TGTGCCAGCAGCTTGCAGATTTGGAGCAATCAGCCCCAGCATTTT.

This chain joins TRBV5-6 and TRBJ1-5; a possible D gene is TRBD1 (6 bases). The CDR3 sequence is 17 residues long. Trimming cost V 5 bases and J 0 bases, with 18 bases left between them. Germline CDR1 SGHDT, CDR2 YYEEEE. The CDR3 coding sequence is TGTGCCAGCAGTCATGGACAGATGTACCTTAGCAATCAGCCCCAGCATTTT. Residues: CASSHGQMYLSNQPQHF. Full variable domain (rest looked up from reference TRBV5-6 and TRBJ1-5): DAGVTQSPTHLIKTRGQQVTLRCSPKSGHDTVSWYQQALGQGPQFIFQYYEEEERQRGNFPDRFSGHQFPNYSSELNVNALLLGDSALYLCASSHGQMYLSNQPQHFGDGTRLSIL.

This clone has more than one count but fewer than ten. The CDR3 reads CASSSGTADGYTF. CDR3 DNA sequence: TGTGCCAGCAGTTCCGGGACCGCCGACGGCTACACCTTC. The chain uses TRBV6-5 and TRBJ1-2, with a possible D match to TRBD1 (5 bases). CDR1 is MNHEY and CDR2 is SVGAGI in the germline V gene. The CDR3 length is 13 residues. The V and J ends lost 4 bases and 8 bases respectively, with 14 bases between them.

This clone is a singleton in its sample. This chain joins TRBV28 and TRBJ2-5; TRBD2 matches at 7 bases. TRBJ2-7 matches the DNA end more closely, so the J call is doubtful. This CDR3 is built from 13 residues. CDR1 and CDR2 from the germline V gene are MDHEN and SYDVKM. The CDR3 here is CAIAGTTSYEQYF. In nucleotides, the CDR3 is TGTGCCATCGCCGGGACTACCTCCTACGAGCAGTACTTC.

This clone has only a few counts. CDR3 bases: TGTGCCAGCAGTGAAAGGTCAGCCTATGGCTACACCTTC. The encoded protein is CASSERSAYGYTF. The genes are TRBV6-1 and TRBJ1-2; D uncertain. This CDR3 has 13 residues. Between the trimmed V and J ends, which lost 2 bases and 4 bases, there was a span of 8 bases. CDR1 is MNHNS and CDR2 is SASEGT in the germline V gene.

This chain uses TRBV7-8 with TRBJ1-4, with TRBD1 matching over 10 bases. The germline V gene encodes CDR1 SGHVS and CDR2 FQNEAQ. This CDR3 contains 14 residues. Trimming cost V 5 bases and J 7 bases; bases outside gene matches: 4. The CDR3 reads CASSRRTGGEKLFF. Written as DNA, the CDR3 is TGTGCCAGCAGCAGGCGGACAGGGGGTGAAAAACTGTTTTTT.

The gene calls are TRBV12-5 and TRBJ2-2; D unresolved. Germline loops: CDR1 LGHNT, CDR2 FRNRAP. V dropped 2 bases and J dropped 0 bases, with 10 bases sitting between them. This CDR3 region has 16 residues. DNA of the CDR3: TGTGCTAGTGGTTTGCGACTGAAGACGAACACCGGGGAGCTGTTTTTT. Translation gives CASGLRLKTNTGELFF.

The chain is built from TRBV9 and TRBJ2-1, with TRBD2 matching 8 bases. The V gene's germline CDR1 is SGDLS and CDR2 YYNGEE. After removal of 0 bases from V and 3 bases from J, the junction contained 5 bases not matched to a gene. There are 16 residues in the CDR3. The CDR3 bases are TGTGCCAGCAGCGTAGCGGCTAGCGGGTACTACAATGAGCAGTTCTTC. As protein: CASSVAASGYYNEQFF. Combining the CDR3 with reference TRBV9 and TRBJ2-1 gives the whole variable domain DSGVTQTPKHLITATGQRVTLRCSPRSGDLSVYWYQQSLDQGLQFLIQYYNGEERAKGNILERFSAQQFPDLHSELNLSSLELGDSALYFCASSVAASGYYNEQFFGPGTRLTVL.

J is TRBJ2-1 and V is TRBV19, with 9 bases identical to TRBD1. This CDR3 is 17 amino acids long. The germline gives CDR1 LNHDA, CDR2 SQIVND (reference sequence). The V and J ends lost 3 bases and 6 bases, in that order; junction bases with no gene match: 12. CDR3 bases: TGTGCCAGTAGTATGGGCAGTGTGGGACAGGGTTTCAATGAGCAGTTCTTC. It yields the protein CASSMGSVGQGFNEQFF.

CDR3 sequence (DNA): TGTGCCAGCAGCTGGCCGGGACAGCGAGTGAACACTGAAGCTTTCTTT. This codes for CASSWPGQRVNTEAFF. This chain connects TRBV11-2 to TRBJ1-1, with 7 bases fitting TRBD1. Trimming took 4 bases from V and 0 from J; bases not matched to a gene: 8. Germline values: CDR1 SGHAT, CDR2 FQNNGV. CDR3 length: 16 amino acids.

The V call is TRBV7-3, the J call TRBJ2-3; 12 bases align to TRBD2. V lost 5 bases to trimming and J lost 6 bases; unmatched junction nucleotides: 18. The CDR3 totals 19 residues. CDR1 is SGHTA, CDR2 FQGTGA, per germline. The DNA of the CDR3 is TGTGCCAGCAGCCTGCTTCCGGCGGCTAGCGGGAGGGCCGGGGATACGCAGTATTTT. It yields the protein CASSLLPAASGRAGDTQYF.

V is TRBV28 and J is TRBJ1-2, with 7 bases matching TRBD1. The CDR3 covers 14 residues. Germline V lookup: CDR1 MDHEN, CDR2 SYDVKM. The junction had 6 bases not matched to a gene; V was cut back by 5 bases and J by 3 bases. The CDR3, as DNA: TGTGCCAGCAGTCGGGACAGAGACTACTATGGCTACACCTTC. This translates into CASSRDRDYYGYTF.

This sequence joins TRBV5-1 and TRBJ1-2; 12 nucleotides match TRBD1. The V gene's germline CDR1 is SGHRS and CDR2 YFSETQ. The CDR3 runs 17 residues. The junction had 12 bases not matched to a gene; V was cut back by 2 bases and J by 7 bases. Here the CDR3 DNA reads TGCGCCAGCAGCTTTCTTGAACCGGGACAGGGGGCCGGTGGCTACACCTTC. Its protein is CASSFLEPGQGAGGYTF. Complete variable domain (other parts from reference TRBV5-1 and TRBJ1-2): KAGVTQTPRYLIKTRGQQVTLSCSPISGHRSVSWYQQTPGQGLQFLFEYFSETQRNKGNFPGRFSGRQFSNSRSEMNVSTLELGDSALYLCASSFLEPGQGAGGYTFGSGTRLTVV.

The J gene is TRBJ2-7, the V gene TRBV5-4; perhaps D is TRBD1 or TRBD2 (5 bases each). Germline V gives CDR1 SGHNT, CDR2 YYREEE (reference sequence). This CDR3 has 13 residues. Trimming took 4 bases from V and 2 from J, leaving 10 bases between them. The CDR3 DNA is TGTGCCAGCAGCCGGGACGAGACCTACGAGCAGTACTTC. It yields the protein CASSRDETYEQYF.